This paragraph covers one TCR beta chain sequence. The germline V gene has CDR1 GTSNPN and CDR2 SVGIG (reference sequence). CDR3 length equals 11 residues. V lost 3 bases and J 10 bases, leaving 13 bases between the germline ends. These data belong to a study of cytomegalovirus exposure and HLA in healthy donors. The study ran its PCR with 60 Vbeta and 13 Jbeta primers. Sequenced by immunoSEQ multiplex PCR; TCRdb stores in-frame clones only, minus some. The sample records 130,000 to 150,000 clones, roughly 77% being singletons. The rearrangement links TRBV30 to TRBJ2-7, with D possibly TRBD2 on 5 matching bases. What was sequenced was PBMCs. The TCR comes from a female donor in good health and CMV-seronegative. CDR3 amino acids: CAWRSRTLQYF. DNA for the CDR3: TGTGCCTGGAGGTCACGGACTCTACAGTACTTC.